This T cell receptor beta chain was observed in a study of CD8 T cells in ankylosing spondylitis. Making use of molecular barcodes, quantitative 5'-RACE generated TCR beta libraries. One entry per CDR3 protein, called by TCRdb with MiXCR from the 5' RACE reads. This repertoire shows 250,000 to 300,000 distinct CDR3 sequences, around 20% found once; its top ten account for roughly 8%. A note on this clonotype: Its antigen is not known.

Findings of the study overall: There were earlier reports of some motif variants in reactive arthritis synovial fluid and blood. A TCR beta motif made of several highly homologous variants seemed typical of ankylosing spondylitis blood.

The sequence derives from a male donor with ankylosing spondylitis or in good health (not recorded which). What was sequenced was blood, either unsorted or a sorted T cell fraction (not recorded which).

CDR3 region: CSARKASGGSYEQYV. Here the CDR3 DNA reads TGCAGTGCGAGGAAGGCTAGCGGGGGTTCCTACGAGCAGTACGTC. V and J are TRBV20-1 and TRBJ2-7, with TRBD2 identical over 10 bases. From germline, CDR1 is DFQATT and CDR2 SNEGSKA (reference sequence). The J segment lost 1 base and the V segment lost 6 bases, leaving 9 bases of the junction unmatched. CDR3 length: 15 amino acids.